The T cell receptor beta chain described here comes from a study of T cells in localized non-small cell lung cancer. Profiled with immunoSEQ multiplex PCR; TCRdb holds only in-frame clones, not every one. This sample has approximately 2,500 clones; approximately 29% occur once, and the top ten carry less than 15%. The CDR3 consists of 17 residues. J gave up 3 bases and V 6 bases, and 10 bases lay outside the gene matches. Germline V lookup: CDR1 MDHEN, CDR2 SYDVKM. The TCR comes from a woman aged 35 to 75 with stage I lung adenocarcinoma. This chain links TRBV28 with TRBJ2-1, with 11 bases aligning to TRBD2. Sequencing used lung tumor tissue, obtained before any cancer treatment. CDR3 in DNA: TGTGCCAGCAGGTCCGGGACTAGCGGAGGGGTCTACAATGAGCAGTTCTTC. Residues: CASRSGTSGGVYNEQFF.